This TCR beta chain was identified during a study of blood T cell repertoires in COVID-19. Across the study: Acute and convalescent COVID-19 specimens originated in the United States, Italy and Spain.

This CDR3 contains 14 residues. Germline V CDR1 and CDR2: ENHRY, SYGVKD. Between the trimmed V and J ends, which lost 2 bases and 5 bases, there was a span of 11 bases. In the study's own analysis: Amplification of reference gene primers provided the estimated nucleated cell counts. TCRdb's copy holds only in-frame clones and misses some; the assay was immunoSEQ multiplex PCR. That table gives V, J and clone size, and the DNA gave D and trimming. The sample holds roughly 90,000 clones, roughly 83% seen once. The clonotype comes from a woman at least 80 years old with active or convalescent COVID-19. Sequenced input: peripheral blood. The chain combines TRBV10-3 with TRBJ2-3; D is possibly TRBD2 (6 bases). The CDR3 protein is CAISEREIIDTQYF. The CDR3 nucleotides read TGTGCCATCAGTGAGCGGGAGATTATAGATACGCAGTATTTT.